Below, 6 T cell receptor beta chains from the same sample are listed, as sequenced in a study of T-cell memory formation after mild COVID-19. One entry per CDR3 protein results from TCRdb running MiXCR on the 5' RACE reads. The profile shows roughly 180,000 distinct CDR3 sequences, around a sixth of them singletons. The sequenced sample consisted of PBMCs or a T cell subset sorted from them (not recorded which). The receptors derive from a young man who had mild COVID-19 (a few samples of this study predate the infection). Cell type and time point are not known.

This clonotype has at least ten counts. A much larger clone differs from this one at a single base, so this may be a read error. The rearrangement links TRBV9 to TRBJ2-5, with D possibly being TRBD1 (5 bases). Germline lookup yields CDR1 SGDLS and CDR2 YYNGEE. This CDR3 spans 12 amino acids. V dropped 0 bases and J dropped 5 bases, with 5 bases sitting between them. This CDR3 is CASSVEGETQYF. The CDR3 region has the DNA TGTGCCAGCAGCGTAGAGGGGGAGACCCAGTACTTC.

CDR3 DNA: TGTGCCAGCAGCCTAGACAGCGGCGGGGAAAAACTGTTTTTT. Encoded protein: CASSLDSGGEKLFF. V and J are TRBV5-5 and TRBJ1-4; a weak D match, TRBD1 (5 bases). The CDR3 length is 14 residues. The germline V gene encodes CDR1 SGHKS and CDR2 YYEKEE (reference sequence). Trimming took 4 bases from V and 8 from J, leaving 15 bases between them.

This clonotype has more than one count but fewer than ten. The V call is TRBV5-1, the J call TRBJ2-1; 7 bases align to TRBD2. V lost 1 base and J lost 5; bases outside the gene matches: 6. The CDR3 contains 15 residues. The germline CDR1 and CDR2 sequences are SGHRS and YFSETQ. The CDR3 coding sequence is TGCGCCAGCAGCTTGAACGCCGGGACTAACAATGAGCAGTTCTTC. Protein product: CASSLNAGTNNEQFF.

The CDR3, as DNA: TGTGCCATCAGTGGGTTCTACGAGCAGTACTTC. Translating it yields CAISGFYEQYF. The V gene is TRBV10-3, the J gene TRBJ2-7; no clear D. V lost 4 bases and J 3 bases, leaving 4 bases between the germline ends. CDR3 length equals 11 residues. Germline values: CDR1 ENHRY, CDR2 SYGVKD.

This clonotype was counted between two and nine times. The rearrangement uses TRBV20-1 and TRBJ2-7, with 12 bases fitting TRBD2. The CDR3 totals 13 residues. The germline gives CDR1 DFQATT, CDR2 SNEGSKA (reference sequence). V was clipped by 3 bases and J by 4 bases; unmatched bases: 1. In DNA form, the CDR3 reads TGCAGTGCTAGGGGGACTAGCGGGTACGAGCAGTACTTC. This encodes CSARGTSGYEQYF.

This chain links TRBV6-5 with TRBJ1-2; D unresolved. V lost 0 bases and J lost 4, with 9 bases in between. The CDR3 covers 14 residues. Germline V CDR1 and CDR2: MNHEY, SVGAGI. CDR3 in amino acids: CASSYSQALYGYTF. Here the CDR3 DNA reads TGTGCCAGCAGTTACTCTCAGGCCCTCTATGGCTACACCTTC.